Following are 27 T cell receptor beta chains from one sample sequenced in a study of T cell responses to AZD1222 COVID-19 vaccine. Repertoires were generated with immunoSEQ multiplex PCR, while TCRdb's copy carries only in-frame clones and drops some. In the table there are about 190,000 clones, just over 90% of which are singletons. The sample here was peripheral blood, taken on day 0 of AZD1222 vaccination. These receptors were obtained from an adult in good health.

In its sample, this clone was seen a few times. Germline is not matched at one junction end, which may reflect a read error. The chain combines TRBV5-5 with TRBJ1-2; D gene uncertain. The CDR3 extends over 13 amino acids. The germline gives CDR1 SGHKS, CDR2 YYEKEE (reference sequence). DNA for the CDR3: TGTGCCAGCAGCTTGGTAGTATGGGTTCCATCCCATTTC. It encodes CASSLVVWVPSHF. Drawing the rest from reference TRBV5-5 and TRBJ1-2, the complete variable domain is DAGVTQSPTHLIKTRGQQVTLRCSPISGHKSVSWYQQVLGQGPQFIFQYYEKEERGRGNFPDRFSARQFPNYSSELNVNALLLGDSALYLCASSLVVWVPSHFGSGTRLTVV.

V usage is TRBV12-5 and J usage is TRBJ2-1; no reliable D call. The length of the CDR3 is 11 residues. V was pared by 7 bases and J by 9 bases, with 10 bases between. Germline-derived CDR1 and CDR2 are LGHNT and FRNRAP. The CDR3 here is CASALDTEQFF. In DNA, the CDR3 is TGTGCTAGTGCCCTTGACACTGAGCAGTTCTTC. Variable domain in full (rest from reference TRBV12-5 and TRBJ2-1): DARVTQTPRHKVTEMGQEVTMRCQPILGHNTVFWYRQTMMQGLELLAYFRNRAPLDDSGMPKDRFSAEMPDATLATLKIQPSEPRDSAVYFCASALDTEQFFGPGTRLTVL.

The chain couples TRBV5-6 to TRBJ1-3; unclear D gene. The CDR3 has 14 residues. CDR1 and CDR2 from the germline V gene are SGHDT and YYEEEE. Trimming took 5 bases from V and 2 from J, leaving 11 bases between them. In nucleotides, the CDR3 is TGTGCCAGCAGTTTTGGTATCCCTGGAAACACCATATATTTT. Translating gives CASSFGIPGNTIYF.

This clone has more than one count but fewer than ten. The genes are TRBV19 and TRBJ2-2; 8 positions match TRBD2. The germline V gene encodes CDR1 LNHDA and CDR2 SQIVND (reference sequence). The CDR3 is 13 residues long. Trimming removed 11 bases from V and 7 bases from J; junction bases left unmatched: 9. The CDR3 region has the DNA TGTGCCGCGGGACTAGATGAGATCGGGGAGCTGTTTTTT. It encodes CAAGLDEIGELFF. The complete variable domain, with remaining parts taken from reference TRBV19 and TRBJ2-2, reads DGGITQSPKYLFRKEGQNVTLSCEQNLNHDAMYWYRQDPGQGLRLIYYSQIVNDFQKGDIAEGYSVSREKKESFPLTVTSAQKNPTAFYLCAAGLDEIGELFFGEGSRLTVL.

This chain connects TRBV28 to TRBJ1-1, with 7 bases aligning to TRBD1. The trim removed 5 bases at V and 4 bases at J, leaving 13 bases unmatched. Germline lookup yields CDR1 MDHEN and CDR2 SYDVKM. The CDR3 consists of 16 residues. The DNA for the CDR3 is TGTGCCAGCAGTCCCCTCCCCGGGACAGAGATCACTGAAGCTTTCTTT. Amino acids: CASSPLPGTEITEAFF.

J is TRBJ2-3 and V is TRBV27; D perhaps matches TRBD2 (7 bases). V was shortened by 6 bases and J by 1 base, with 17 bases between the two germline ends. The germline gives CDR1 MNHEY, CDR2 SMNVEV (reference sequence). The CDR3 extends over 16 amino acids. The CDR3 DNA reads as TGTGCCAGCAGCCGGGGGGCGGGAAAAGGCACAGATACGCAGTATTTT. Its protein is CASSRGAGKGTDTQYF.

The chain uses TRBV5-1 and TRBJ1-1, with TRBD1 as a possible D gene (5 bases). Germline V gene data show CDR1 as SGHRS and CDR2 as YFSETQ. Between the trimmed V and J ends, which lost 3 bases and 3 bases, there was a span of 15 bases. The CDR3 totals 15 residues. CDR3 in amino acids: CASSSWTGTDTEAFF. The CDR3 nucleotides are TGCGCCAGCAGCTCCTGGACGGGGACGGACACTGAAGCTTTCTTT.

This clone was picked up one time. The chain is built from TRBV25-1 and TRBJ1-3; the D gene is possibly TRBD1 (6 bases). Germline CDR1 is MGHDK and CDR2 is SYGVNS. Trimming left V 3 bases short and J 1 base short, with 10 bases between. The CDR3 runs to 15 residues. CDR3 nucleotide sequence: TGTGCCAGCAGTGAGACGACAGGATCTGGAAACACCATATATTTT. Its protein is CASSETTGSGNTIYF.

The chain is built from TRBV6-4 and TRBJ2-7; D may be TRBD2 (5 bases). The CDR3 has 14 amino acids. The germline gives CDR1 MRHNA, CDR2 SNTAGT. The V end was cut by 7 bases, the J end by 6 bases, with 19 bases between. In nucleotides, the CDR3 is TGTGCCAGCAATGCACCTGGCTGGGCGGGCGAGCAGTACTTC. Encoded protein: CASNAPGWAGEQYF.

The CDR3 region has the DNA TGTGCCAGCAGCGCAAGAGGGGGCCTGAACACCGGGGAGCTGTTTTTT. This encodes CASSARGGLNTGELFF. This rearrangement joins TRBV9 to TRBJ2-2; 7 nucleotides line up with TRBD1. This CDR3 spans 16 amino acids. Germline trimming cut 3 bases from V and 1 base from J; bases unmatched to any gene: 6. Germline loops: CDR1 SGDLS, CDR2 YYNGEE.

The J gene is TRBJ1-4, the V gene TRBV15; weak D call: TRBD1 (5 bases). In germline, CDR1 is LNHNV, CDR2 YYDKDF (reference sequence). V was trimmed by 3 bases and J by 8 bases, leaving 25 bases between them. The CDR3 is made up of 18 amino acids. For the CDR3, the DNA is TGTGCCACCAGCAGTATACAGGTCGCGGTTGGCGGAGGCGAAAAACTGTTTTTT. Its translation is CATSSIQVAVGGGEKLFF.

The rearrangement uses TRBV2 and TRBJ2-5; possibly TRBD2 for D (7 bases). The CDR3 length is 13 residues. V gave up 4 bases and J gave up 5 bases, with 11 bases separating them. Germline CDR1 reads SNHLY; CDR2 reads FYNNEI. For the CDR3, the DNA is TGTGCCAGCAGTGCCGGGGGGCTTGAGACCCAGTACTTC. Translating gives CASSAGGLETQYF.

This clone was observed a single time. The V call is TRBV7-9, the J call TRBJ2-7; D gene ambiguous. Germline V CDR1 and CDR2: SEHNR, FQNEAQ (reference sequence). Between the trimmed V and J ends, which lost 3 bases and 0 bases, there was a span of 6 bases. The CDR3 totals 13 residues. The CDR3: CASSFSPSYEQYF. CDR3 sequence (DNA): TGTGCCAGCAGCTTCTCGCCCTCCTACGAGCAGTACTTC.

The chain is built from TRBV28 and TRBJ2-3; 11 nucleotides align to TRBD2. The V gene's germline CDR1 is MDHEN and CDR2 SYDVKM. The CDR3 covers 20 residues. Trimming at V came to 7 bases and at J to 3 bases, leaving 21 bases not matched to a gene. CDR3 coding DNA: TGTGCCAGCAACCGTATTGGGGGTTATGCACTAGCGGGAGCAACAGATACGCAGTATTTT. This sequence encodes CASNRIGGYALAGATDTQYF.

The chain carries TRBV9 and TRBJ2-1; D is uncertain. CDR1 is SGDLS, CDR2 YYNGEE, per germline. V lost 3 bases and J 0 bases, leaving 13 bases between the germline ends. CDR3 length equals 16 residues. CDR3 protein: CASSARTSNSYNEQFF. The CDR3 DNA sequence: TGTGCCAGCAGCGCCAGAACCTCGAACTCCTACAATGAGCAGTTCTTC.

The J gene is TRBJ2-1, the V gene TRBV3-1 (or the pseudogene TRBV3-2); a possible D gene is TRBD2 (5 bases). V lost 3 bases, J lost 4 bases, and 10 bases lay in between. Germline assignment: CDR1 LGHDT and CDR2 YNNKEL (reference sequence). The CDR3 loop spans 14 amino acids. This CDR3 is CASSQERLYNEQFF. CDR3 DNA sequence: TGTGCCAGCAGCCAGGAGCGGCTATACAATGAGCAGTTCTTC.

V and J are TRBV10-3 and TRBJ2-2, with 9 bases identical to TRBD1. The trim removed 2 bases at V and 2 bases at J, leaving 3 bases unmatched. In germline, CDR1 is ENHRY, CDR2 SYGVKD. This CDR3 is built from 16 residues. CDR3 in amino acids: CAISEGTGPNTGELFF. The CDR3 nucleotides read TGTGCCATCAGTGAGGGGACAGGGCCCAACACCGGGGAGCTGTTTTTT.

The genes are TRBV10-3 and TRBJ1-5; perhaps TRBD1 as D (5 bases). V was pared by 6 bases and J by 3 bases, with 15 bases between. Germline V gene sequence: CDR1 ENHRY, CDR2 SYGVKD. The CDR3 has 15 amino acids. DNA of the CDR3: TGTGCCATCAGCCTTCAGGGACCGAACAATCAGCCCCAGCATTTT. The encoded protein is CAISLQGPNNQPQHF.

V usage is TRBV5-4 and J usage is TRBJ2-2; TRBD1 is a possible D gene (6 bases). Germline CDR1 and CDR2: SGHNT and YYREEE (reference sequence). V lost 4 bases and J 5 bases, leaving 15 bases between the germline ends. CDR3 size: 15 residues. The CDR3 DNA follows: TGTGCCAGCAGCCCTTGGGGGCGTAAGACCGGGGAGCTGTTTTTT. This gives the protein CASSPWGRKTGELFF.

Many counts were recorded for this clone. V is TRBV19 and J is TRBJ1-5, with D unresolved. Germline CDR1 is LNHDA and CDR2 is SQIVND (reference sequence). The CDR3 runs 15 residues. V was cut by 6 bases and J by 3 bases, with 15 bases left in between. The DNA for the CDR3 is TGTGCCAGTAGGGCCCGACGGTCCGCCAATCAGCCCCAGCATTTT. Encoded protein: CASRARRSANQPQHF.

In this sample, this clone turned up once. V gene TRBV11-2 combines with J gene TRBJ2-3; D not certain. The CDR3 runs to 16 residues. Trimming took 0 bases from V and 3 from J, leaving 13 bases between them. Per germline, CDR1 SGHAT and CDR2 FQNNGV. CDR3 bases: TGTGCCAGCAGCTTAGATCTTCGACTTTATACAGATACGCAGTATTTT. As protein: CASSLDLRLYTDTQYF.

This rearrangement joins TRBV9 to TRBJ1-4; perhaps TRBD1 as D (6 bases). CDR1 and CDR2 from the germline V gene are SGDLS and YYNGEE. V was cut by 0 bases and J by 7 bases, with 13 bases left in between. This CDR3 region has 15 residues. This CDR3 is CASSVGTATSEKLFF. DNA for the CDR3: TGTGCCAGCAGCGTAGGGACAGCTACGAGTGAAAAACTGTTTTTT.

The count of this clone is one. This rearrangement joins TRBV5-1 to TRBJ2-3, with 8 bases aligning to TRBD1. J lost 5 bases, V lost 4 bases, and 6 bases had no gene match. Germline-derived CDR1 and CDR2 are SGHRS and YFSETQ. CDR3 length: 14 residues. CDR3 protein: CASSIGQGGDTQYF. As DNA, the CDR3 is TGCGCCAGCAGCATCGGACAGGGCGGAGATACGCAGTATTTT.

The chain recombines TRBV9 with TRBJ2-3, with 7 bases matching TRBD2. The germline V gene has CDR1 SGDLS and CDR2 YYNGEE. The CDR3 has 15 amino acids. Trimming cost V 4 bases and J 6 bases; bases outside gene matches: 11. In nucleotides, the CDR3 is TGTGCCAGCAGCCCCGACGGACTAGATGCGGATACGCAGTATTTT. Translated: CASSPDGLDADTQYF.

CDR3 nucleotides: TGTGCCAGCAGTGATACGGACAGGGCCCTCTATGGCTACACCTTC. It codes for CASSDTDRALYGYTF. The chain uses TRBV6-1 and TRBJ1-2, with 8 bases that match TRBD1. The V and J ends lost 3 bases and 4 bases, in that order; junction bases with no gene match: 7. The CDR3 has 15 residues. Germline CDR1 MNHNS, CDR2 SASEGT.

The V and J genes are TRBV15 and TRBJ2-3; D ambiguous. Trimming removed 1 base from V and 0 bases from J, with 8 bases in between. This CDR3 comprises 15 residues. From germline, CDR1 is LNHNV and CDR2 YYDKDF (reference sequence). The CDR3 region is CATSRAGTSTDTQYF. DNA for the CDR3: TGTGCCACCAGCAGAGCTGGTACAAGCACAGATACGCAGTATTTT.

The genes are TRBV14 and TRBJ1-1; D is uncertain. Deletions cut 3 bases from V and 4 bases from J, with 18 bases between. The CDR3 sequence is 16 residues long. Germline V gives CDR1 SGHDN, CDR2 FVKESK. The CDR3 DNA follows: TGTGCCAGCAGCCAGCCGGGAGGGTGGGGTGGCACTGAAGCTTTCTTT. This translates into CASSQPGGWGGTEAFF.